Following are 24 T cell receptor beta chains from one sample sequenced in a study of blood T cell repertoires in COVID-19. The table came from immunoSEQ multiplex PCR; TCRdb's copy has only in-frame clones and leaves some out. The repertoire holds around 290,000 clones, around 90% seen once, with approximately 1% in the top ten. What was sequenced was PBMCs or T cells enriched from blood (not recorded which). Receptors originate from a woman aged 25-40 years who had recovered from COVID-19.

The rearrangement links TRBV27 to TRBJ2-5; D might be TRBD2 (6 bases). V lost 4 bases to trimming and J lost 4 bases, with 19 bases between them. The V gene's germline CDR1 is MNHEY and CDR2 SMNVEV (reference sequence). The CDR3 runs 16 residues. The CDR3 nucleotides are TGTGCCAGCAGTTACTACGGGAGTTCCAGGGTAGAGACCCAGTACTTC. This encodes CASSYYGSSRVETQYF.

This CDR3 reads CSVGPSGVEQYF. CDR3 in DNA: TGCAGCGTTGGACCCTCAGGGGTCGAGCAGTACTTC. The J gene is TRBJ2-7, the V gene TRBV29-1; tentative D call: TRBD1 (6 bases). Germline V lookup: CDR1 SQVTM, CDR2 ANQGSEA. CDR3 length: 12 residues. Trimming removed 4 bases from V and 6 bases from J, with 13 bases in between.

The chain links TRBV5-1 to TRBJ1-1, with TRBD1 identical over 8 bases. The germline gives CDR1 SGHRS, CDR2 YFSETQ. The junction had 12 bases not matched to a gene; V was cut back by 4 bases and J by 7 bases. The length of the CDR3 is 15 residues. CDR3 sequence (DNA): TGCGCCAGCAGCATATACAGGGGGACGCCTAATGAAGCTTTCTTT. It specifies CASSIYRGTPNEAFF.

The rearrangement joins TRBV7-2 to TRBJ2-1, with TRBD1 matching over 12 bases. The J segment lost 10 bases and the V segment lost 2 bases, leaving 3 bases of the junction unmatched. Germline assignment: CDR1 SGHTA and CDR2 FQGNSA. This CDR3 comprises 14 residues. CDR3 in amino acids: CASSLFGTGGEQFF. CDR3 DNA: TGTGCCAGCAGCTTATTCGGGACAGGGGGCGAGCAGTTCTTC. Filled out from reference TRBV7-2 and TRBJ2-1, the complete variable domain reads GAGVSQSPSNKVTEKGKDVELRCDPISGHTALYWYRQSLGQGLEFLIYFQGNSAPDKSGLPSDRFSAERTGGSVSTLTIQRTQQEDSAVYLCASSLFGTGGEQFFGPGTRLTVL.

This sequence joins TRBV30 and TRBJ2-1; 7 bases fit TRBD2. The CDR3 covers 15 residues. Trimming took 1 base from V and 2 from J; bases not matched to a gene: 5. Germline CDR1 is GTSNPN and CDR2 is SVGIG (reference sequence). CDR3 nucleotides: TGTGCCTGGAGTGGCGGGAGACTCCCCTACAATGAGCAGTTCTTC. Translation gives CAWSGGRLPYNEQFF.

The chain is built from TRBV28 and TRBJ1-2; possibly TRBD1 for D (6 bases). The V gene's germline CDR1 is MDHEN and CDR2 SYDVKM. The V end was cut by 4 bases, the J end by 4 bases, with 13 bases between. The CDR3 covers 14 residues. CDR3 nucleotides: TGTGCCAGCAGTTACACAGGGATTAGCTATGGCTACACCTTC. Its translation: CASSYTGISYGYTF.

This sequence joins TRBV5-1 and TRBJ1-1; a possible D gene is TRBD1 (6 bases). The CDR3 is 15 amino acids. Trimming removed 0 bases at V and 4 bases at J, with 13 bases between. The germline gives CDR1 SGHRS, CDR2 YFSETQ. The CDR3 nucleotides read TGCGCCAGCAGCTTGGTAAAGCAGGGGAGCACTGAAGCTTTCTTT. It translates to CASSLVKQGSTEAFF. Together with reference TRBV5-1 and TRBJ1-1, the CDR3 gives the full variable domain: KAGVTQTPRYLIKTRGQQVTLSCSPISGHRSVSWYQQTPGQGLQFLFEYFSETQRNKGNFPGRFSGRQFSNSRSEMNVSTLELGDSALYLCASSLVKQGSTEAFFGQGTRLTVV.

The rearrangement joins TRBV19 to TRBJ1-6; 7 bases agree with TRBD1. The CDR3 has 15 amino acids. V trimming: 5 bases; J trimming: 6 bases; junction bases outside the gene matches: 7. Germline V gene sequence: CDR1 LNHDA, CDR2 SQIVND (reference sequence). The CDR3 DNA sequence: TGTGCCAGTAGTTCTTCAGGGGGGTCTAATTCACCCCTCCACTTT. This translates into CASSSSGGSNSPLHF.

Note on this clone: In the same sample, other DNA sequences code for this CDR3. This rearrangement joins TRBV18 to TRBJ1-1; D is undetermined. Between the trimmed V and J ends, which lost 3 bases and 1 base, there was a span of 3 bases. The CDR3 is 12 residues long. Germline loops: CDR1 KGHSH, CDR2 LQKENI. The CDR3 loop reads CASSPRNTEAFF. The CDR3 bases are TGTGCCAGCTCACCTAGGAACACTGAAGCTTTCTTT.

The genes are TRBV6-4 and TRBJ1-1; weak D call: TRBD1 (6 bases). This CDR3 comprises 13 residues. V was shortened by 8 bases and J by 3 bases, with 13 bases between the two germline ends. Germline CDR1 MRHNA, CDR2 SNTAGT. The CDR3 DNA sequence: TGTGCCAGCCGTTACAGGGCTTACACTGAAGCTTTCTTT. Translating gives CASRYRAYTEAFF.

The chain employs TRBV9 and TRBJ1-1; D is unclear. Germline V lookup: CDR1 SGDLS, CDR2 YYNGEE. The CDR3 has 14 amino acids. Trimming removed 0 bases at V and 4 bases at J, with 10 bases between. The CDR3 sequence: CASSVERAGTEAFF. Here the CDR3 DNA reads TGTGCCAGCAGCGTAGAGAGGGCCGGCACTGAAGCTTTCTTT.

This chain uses TRBV18 with TRBJ1-4; no clear D. Germline V gene sequence: CDR1 KGHSH, CDR2 LQKENI. V lost 3 bases to trimming and J lost 5 bases, with 22 bases between them. This CDR3 contains 18 residues. CDR3 amino acids: CASSPPPPLYRENEKLFF. The CDR3 nucleotides are TGTGCCAGCTCACCCCCACCCCCCCTCTACCGGGAGAATGAAAAACTGTTTTTT.

This clone was recorded only once. This chain links TRBV7-2 with TRBJ2-3; the match to TRBD1 covers 7 bases. The germline gives CDR1 SGHTA, CDR2 FQGNSA. This CDR3 spans 16 amino acids. V lost 5 bases and J lost 3; bases outside the gene matches: 11. The CDR3 sequence: CASSLGGWILTDTQYF. As DNA, the CDR3 is TGTGCCAGCAGCCTAGGGGGCTGGATTTTAACAGATACGCAGTATTTT. Based on the CDR3 plus reference TRBV7-2 and TRBJ2-3, the full variable domain is GAGVSQSPSNKVTEKGKDVELRCDPISGHTALYWYRQSLGQGLEFLIYFQGNSAPDKSGLPSDRFSAERTGGSVSTLTIQRTQQEDSAVYLCASSLGGWILTDTQYFGPGTRLTVL.

This chain uses TRBV4-3 with TRBJ2-7; TRBD2 matches at 8 bases. The CDR3 totals 13 residues. The germline V gene has CDR1 LGHNA and CDR2 YSLEER. Trimming removed 3 bases from V and 4 bases from J; junction bases left unmatched: 2. The CDR3 sequence: CASSQGLGYEQYF. CDR3 nucleotide sequence: TGCGCCAGCAGCCAGGGACTAGGTTACGAGCAGTACTTC.

The gene calls are TRBV27 and TRBJ2-1, with D possibly TRBD2 on 5 matching bases. V lost 6 bases to trimming and J lost 0 bases, with 21 bases between them. CDR3 length: 18 residues. Germline CDR1 is MNHEY and CDR2 is SMNVEV (reference sequence). CDR3 DNA: TGTGCCAGCAGACTAAAGGGTTCGGGATATAGCTCCTACAATGAGCAGTTCTTC. Translated: CASRLKGSGYSSYNEQFF.

The V call is TRBV7-3, the J call TRBJ2-1, with a tentative D call TRBD1 (5 bases). V lost 4 bases and J 4 bases, leaving 14 bases between the germline ends. The CDR3 contains 15 residues. CDR1 is SGHTA, CDR2 FQGTGA, per germline. In DNA, the CDR3 is TGTGCCAGCAGCTCCGCAGGGCGCCTATACAATGAGCAGTTCTTC. This gives the protein CASSSAGRLYNEQFF.

This clone was picked up a small number of times. A junction end diverges from the germline sequence, so it may reflect a read error. The V gene is TRBV2, the J gene TRBJ2-7, with TRBD2 matching 8 bases. CDR1 and CDR2 from the germline V gene are SNHLY and FYNNEI. The CDR3 runs 14 residues. CDR3 nucleotide sequence: TGTGCCAGCAGAGAAGGACTAGCAGCCTACGAGCAGTACTTC. It translates to CASREGLAAYEQYF. Variable domain in full (rest from reference TRBV2 and TRBJ2-7): EPEVTQTPSHQVTQMGQEVILRCVPISNHLYFYWYRQILGQKVEFLVSFYNNEISEKSEIFDDQFSVERPDGSNFTLKIRSTKLEDSAMYFCASREGLAAYEQYFGPGTRLTVT.

CDR3 in amino acids: CASSELRSGGLYNEQFF. The CDR3 nucleotides are TGTGCCAGCAGTGAGCTTCGGAGCGGTGGGCTTTACAATGAGCAGTTCTTC. The chain joins TRBV6-1 to TRBJ2-1; D perhaps matches TRBD2 (5 bases). V gave up 3 bases and J gave up 4 bases, with 19 bases separating them. The CDR3 runs 17 residues. The germline CDR1 and CDR2 sequences are MNHNS and SASEGT.

The V and J genes are TRBV19 and TRBJ2-1; the D is unclear. This CDR3 spans 17 amino acids. Germline values: CDR1 LNHDA, CDR2 SQIVND (reference sequence). The germline V and J ends were trimmed by 5 bases and 5 bases, with 22 bases remaining between them. CDR3 in DNA: TGTGCCAGTAGTCCGCCTCGGTGGGCTACGAAAGACAATGAGCAGTTCTTC. Protein product: CASSPPRWATKDNEQFF.

The genes are TRBV6-5 and TRBJ2-7; tentatively, D is TRBD1 (6 bases). The CDR3 length is 11 residues. Germline values: CDR1 MNHEY, CDR2 SVGAGI. V was trimmed by 6 bases and J by 4 bases, leaving 7 bases between them. CDR3 bases: TGTGCCAGCAGGACAGGATACGAGCAGTACTTC. As protein: CASRTGYEQYF.

This chain joins TRBV11-3 and TRBJ2-7; 12 bases align to TRBD2. The V gene end was trimmed by 5 bases and the J gene end by 6 bases; junction bases not matched to a gene: 2. CDR1 is SGHNT, CDR2 YENEEA, per germline. The CDR3 length is 13 residues. The CDR3 nucleotides read TGTGCCAGCAGCCCGGGACTAGCGGGCGAGCAGTACTTC. Residues: CASSPGLAGEQYF. Supplemented by reference TRBV11-3 and TRBJ2-7, the full variable domain reads EAGVVQSPRYKIIEKKQPVAFWCNPISGHNTLYWYLQNLGQGPELLIRYENEEAVDDSQLPKDRFSAERLKGVDSTLKIQPAELGDSAVYLCASSPGLAGEQYFGPGTRLTVT.

This chain joins TRBV7-6 and TRBJ2-5; D remains unclear. V shed 1 base and J shed 1 base, with 7 bases lying between them. The CDR3 length is 14 residues. Germline CDR1 SGHVS, CDR2 FNYEAQ. CDR3 DNA: TGTGCCAGCAGCTTAGTTGGAGTCCAAGAGACCCAGTACTTC. Protein: CASSLVGVQETQYF.

The J gene is TRBJ2-3, the V gene TRBV19; 11 bases match TRBD2. Germline V gene data show CDR1 as LNHDA and CDR2 as SQIVND (reference sequence). The length of the CDR3 is 17 residues. Losses at the gene ends were 3 bases for V and 5 bases for J; bases not matched to a gene: 10. DNA for the CDR3: TGTGCCAGTAGTATGCTGGCACTAGCGGGAGATGGAGATACGCAGTATTTT. It translates to CASSMLALAGDGDTQYF.

The J gene is TRBJ2-3, the V gene TRBV3-1 (or the pseudogene TRBV3-2); D remains ambiguous. Germline lookup yields CDR1 LGHDT and CDR2 YNNKEL (reference sequence). The ends were cut back, 4 bases at V and 0 bases at J, with 11 bases in the middle. The CDR3 runs to 15 residues. In nucleotides, the CDR3 is TGTGCCAGCAGCCCTCTTCTAGTTAGCACAGATACGCAGTATTTT. This codes for CASSPLLVSTDTQYF.